This T cell receptor (beta chain) was retrieved from a study of blood T cell repertoires in COVID-19. Study-level background: The study drew acute and convalescent COVID-19 samples from the United States, Italy and Spain. PBMCs, B-cell-depleted T cells, or T cells were the source of the cDNA or gDNA that made up the material.

The V end lost 1 base, the J end lost 0 bases, and 9 bases lay between the germline ends. Germline V CDR1 and CDR2: LNHDA, SQIVND (reference sequence). This CDR3 contains 15 residues. In the original workflow: Nucleated cell number was recorded as an estimate derived from reference gene primer amplification. Data came from immunoSEQ multiplex PCR; TCRdb stores just in-frame clones and leaves some out. V, J and clone size are taken as reported in that table, and D and trimming were inferred from the DNA itself. This sample yields 250,000 to 300,000 clones, of which 81% are seen a single time; 2.5% to 3% belongs to the top ten. This clone was observed a few times.

The sequenced sample consisted of peripheral blood. This TCR was recovered from a woman aged 55-70 years with active or convalescent COVID-19. V is TRBV19 and J is TRBJ1-2; tentative D call: TRBD1 (5 bases). The CDR3 DNA reads as TGTGCCAGTAGTATAGGGGGCACGGCTAACTATGGCTACACCTTC. It codes for CASSIGGTANYGYTF.